This T cell receptor beta chain was observed in a study of blood T cells in healthy people across ages. Notes on the study in general: Roughly linearly, TCR beta diversity per million T cells fell as age increased.

This clonotype has ten or more counts. Its target is unknown. Next came a second PCR, run for about 7 to 12 cycles, which used a sample-barcoded 5' primer along with a J-beta primer mix. MiXCR, run by TCRdb on the 5' RACE reads, gives a single entry per CDR3 protein. The data contain about 640,000 distinct CDR3 sequences, approximately 30% of them singletons. Every participating donor contributed 7.5 to 10 milliliters of peripheral blood through a draw. The CDR3 extends over 15 amino acids. Germline V lookup: CDR1 SGDLS, CDR2 YYNGEE. Trimming took off 2 bases at V and 4 bases at J, with 14 bases between the two ends.

The chain links TRBV9 to TRBJ2-3; TRBD1 might be the D (5 bases). Sequencing input: blood. The clonotype comes from a woman older than 75 in good health. The CDR3 is CASSVPSSGPDTQYF. For the CDR3, the DNA is TGTGCCAGCAGCGTTCCCTCGTCAGGGCCAGATACGCAGTATTTT.